This T cell receptor (beta chain) was sequenced in a study of glioma-infiltrating T cells after dendritic cell vaccination (dated by TCRdb to about 2016). Regarding the research as a whole: The cohort comprised about 15 glioblastoma patients from Phase I and II dendritic cell vaccination trials, 9 newly diagnosed and 6 with recurrent disease. Patients received autologous tumor lysate-pulsed dendritic cell vaccination between the early 2000s and the early 2010s. The vaccine was prepared from monocyte-derived dendritic cells that were cultured for about 7 days with IL-4 and GM-CSF and then pulsed overnight with autologous tumor lysate. Patients received three intradermal dendritic cell vaccine injections at biweekly intervals in the arm below the axilla. In glioblastoma patients vaccinated with dendritic cells, deep sequencing of TCR beta CDR3 regions served to measure tumor-infiltrating lymphocyte content and to compare repertoires between tumor and blood. Survival after dendritic cell vaccination was correlated with TCR sequencing metrics, including TIL content and tumor-blood repertoire overlap.

The time point label for this specimen denotes: after dendritic cell vaccination, including at tumor progression/relapse. Selection of patients required sufficient residual fresh-frozen tumor tissue and over two years of available survival data. Molecular status otherwise varied across the glioblastoma patients, but none of them carried an isocitrate dehydrogenase mutation. PBMC collection took place before vaccination, two weeks after the third vaccination, and at tumor progression if progression occurred. The Qiagen DNeasy Blood extraction Kit was used to extract genomic DNA. What the research found in general, with its limitations: No direct relationship between TCR clonality and survival was found, suggesting that a diverse polyclonal response may matter. The cohort was small and heterogeneous, and full blood and tumor sets were available for few patients, with initial-recurrent tumor pairs available for even fewer patients. The TCR overlap response model with three groups was called speculative and said to need prospective validation. Longer time to progression and overall survival after dendritic cell vaccination were predicted by higher estimated pretreatment TIL content.

This clone was counted a single time. The clone's antigen remains unknown. No much larger clone exists at a distance of one base, and base qualities are not known. As encoded in the germline V gene (reference sequence), CDR1 is LNHDA while CDR2 is SQIVND. V and J lose 4 bases and 8 bases, and a span of 30 bases separates them. There are 20 amino acids in the CDR3, from cysteine to phenylalanine inclusive. Only the CDR3 DNA stays, 60 bases, in frame from base 1. TCRB CDR3 regions were amplified from roughly 1.8 ug genomic DNA, or all available DNA if less, using the immunoSEQ assay. Multiplex PCR used 60 forward primers for TCR V beta segments and 13 reverse primers for J beta segments. To estimate reads per starting template, synthetic control templates were spiked into each sample at limiting dilution. Sequencing produced 87 bp reads on the Illumina HiSeq System. Per the source publication's procedure: PCR and sequencing errors were removed by a nearest neighbor algorithm that merged closely related sequences. TCR overlap was defined as the percentage of unique tumor TCR beta sequences that were also present in the same patient's peripheral blood. Here the immuneACCESS table is served through TCRdb, limited to in-frame sequences with V and J called. Missing clones are a known gap in these copies; in checked studies unresolved V genes cover under half, and the rest lacks a known reason. V, J and clone size are taken as reported in that table, and D and trimming were inferred from the DNA itself. The sample table holds around 60,000 clones, of which approximately 86% were seen once. The leading ten clones occupy around a tenth of the sample.

This TCR derives from a human donor with glioblastoma. The source material was blood, sampled after dendritic cell vaccination. The rearranged chain carries TRBV19 and TRBJ1-6; TRBD1 is possibly the D segment (6 matching bases). The nucleotide sequence reads as follows: TGTGCCAGTAGTACGGGATTGGGGGACAACCCCGGTGTGGGGGATTCACCCCTCCACTTT. Its translation reads: CASSTGLGDNPGVGDSPLHF. Beyond the CDR3, the reference TRBV19 and TRBJ1-6 genes provide the residues; the full variable domain reads: DGGITQSPKYLFRKEGQNVTLSCEQNLNHDAMYWYRQDPGQGLRLIYYSQIVNDFQKGDIAEGYSVSREKKESFPLTVTSAQKNPTAFYLCASSTGLGDNPGVGDSPLHFGNGTRLTVT.